These 20 T cell receptor beta chains were sequenced from one sample in a study of blood T cell repertoires in COVID-19. Profiling relied on immunoSEQ multiplex PCR, and the TCRdb table lists in-frame clones only, not all of them. This table holds over 55,000 clones, roughly four fifths found once. Input material: peripheral blood. Receptors originate from a human donor in a cohort sampled during active COVID-19.

The count of this clone is one. This specimen includes other DNA sequences encoding the same CDR3. This chain connects TRBV18 to TRBJ1-2, with 7 nucleotides matching TRBD1. Germline V gene sequence: CDR1 KGHSH, CDR2 LQKENI. V lost 3 bases, J lost 3 bases, and 1 base stayed unmatched. This CDR3 has 13 amino acids. Here the CDR3 reads CASSPDRDYGYTF. The CDR3 DNA reads TGTGCCAGCTCACCTGACAGGGACTATGGCTACACCTTC.

The rearrangement joins TRBV7-6 to TRBJ1-5; TRBD1 matches 8 bases. Germline V CDR1 and CDR2: SGHVS, FNYEAQ. This CDR3 has 14 amino acids. The V gene end was trimmed by 5 bases and the J gene end by 5 bases; junction bases not matched to a gene: 5. The CDR3 coding sequence is TGTGCCAGCAGCCCAGGGGGCGATTATCAGCCCCAGCATTTT. Its translation is CASSPGGDYQPQHF.

The chain has TRBV6-6 and TRBJ1-5, with TRBD1 identical over 9 bases. CDR1 and CDR2 (germline): MNHNY, SVGAGI (reference sequence). J was trimmed by 1 base and V by 6 bases; bases with no gene match: 4. This CDR3 is built from 15 residues. The CDR3 coding sequence is TGTGCCAGCAGACCGGGACAGGGAAGCAATCAGCCCCAGCATTTT. It codes for CASRPGQGSNQPQHF.

The chain uses TRBV3-1 (or the pseudogene TRBV3-2) and TRBJ2-1; D is undetermined. Germline loops: CDR1 LGHDT, CDR2 YNNKEL (reference sequence). V was cut by 5 bases and J by 0 bases, with 11 bases left in between. There are 15 residues in the CDR3. CDR3 coding DNA: TGTGCCAGCAGCTTTACAGTGAGCTCCTACAATGAGCAGTTCTTC. Translated, it gives CASSFTVSSYNEQFF.

This clone appeared a few times. J is TRBJ2-3 and V is TRBV7-9; tentatively, D is TRBD2 (6 bases). From germline, CDR1 is SEHNR and CDR2 FQNEAQ (reference sequence). V lost 3 bases to trimming and J lost 0 bases, with 10 bases between them. The CDR3 is made up of 15 amino acids. CDR3 coding DNA: TGTGCCAGCAGCTTCGGGGGTCCTAGCACAGATACGCAGTATTTT. It translates to CASSFGGPSTDTQYF.

The chain has TRBV24-1 and TRBJ2-5, with 9 bases matching TRBD1. Germline CDR1 is KGHDR and CDR2 is SFDVKD. The CDR3 runs 14 residues. Trimming at V came to 4 bases and at J to 5 bases, leaving 4 bases not matched to a gene. The CDR3 coding sequence is TGTGCCACCAGTGACGTCGGACAGGGGGAGACCCAGTACTTC. This sequence encodes CATSDVGQGETQYF.

In its sample, this clone was seen a few times. The chain is built from TRBV5-1 and TRBJ1-5; no definite D call. V was trimmed by 0 bases and J by 2 bases, leaving 9 bases between them. The CDR3 length is 15 residues. Germline V gene sequence: CDR1 SGHRS, CDR2 YFSETQ. This chain's CDR3 is CASSLDGIGNQPQHF. The CDR3 DNA reads TGCGCCAGCAGCTTGGACGGGATCGGCAATCAGCCCCAGCATTTT.

The V call is TRBV15, the J call TRBJ2-2, with D tentatively TRBD1 (6 bases). V lost 1 base and J lost 1, with 7 bases in between. Germline-derived CDR1 and CDR2 are LNHNV and YYDKDF (reference sequence). This CDR3 has 15 amino acids. This CDR3 reads CATSRGGGNTGELFF. The CDR3 DNA sequence: TGTGCCACCAGCAGAGGAGGGGGGAACACCGGGGAGCTGTTTTTT.

V and J are TRBV5-1 and TRBJ2-5, with 8 positions matching TRBD1. This CDR3 is 14 amino acids long. The germline V gene encodes CDR1 SGHRS and CDR2 YFSETQ. The CDR3 loop reads CDKKGQGDRETQYF. CDR3 DNA sequence: TGCGATAAAAAAGGGCAGGGGGACAGGGAGACCCAGTACTTC.

The chain has TRBV11-2 and TRBJ1-2, with 8 bases lining up with TRBD1. There are 15 residues in the CDR3. The germline gives CDR1 SGHAT, CDR2 FQNNGV. V shed 5 bases and J 3 bases; nucleotides not matched to a gene: 8. The CDR3 loop is CASSLRTGTHYGYTF. The CDR3 nucleotides read TGTGCCAGCAGCCTCCGGACAGGGACGCACTATGGCTACACCTTC.

This rearrangement joins TRBV6-5 to TRBJ2-6; weak D call: TRBD2 (5 bases). The CDR3 consists of 15 residues. Germline CDR1 and CDR2: MNHEY and SVGAGI. V lost 3 bases, J lost 0 bases, and 6 bases lay in between. The CDR3 DNA follows: TGTGCCAGCAGTTATCGGGGCTCTGGGGCCAACGTCCTGACTTTC. Its protein product is CASSYRGSGANVLTF.

V and J are TRBV5-1 and TRBJ2-3, with 11 bases matching TRBD2. V lost 4 bases and J lost 5; bases outside the gene matches: 3. Per the germline V gene, CDR1 is SGHRS and CDR2 is YFSETQ. The length of the CDR3 is 14 residues. The CDR3: CASSVTSGGDTQYF. CDR3 bases: TGCGCCAGCAGCGTCACTAGCGGGGGAGATACGCAGTATTTT.

V usage is TRBV29-1 and J usage is TRBJ1-3, with a tentative D call TRBD1 (5 bases). The CDR3 has 13 amino acids. V was clipped by 7 bases and J by 0 bases, with 10 bases between them. In germline, CDR1 is SQVTM, CDR2 ANQGSEA. CDR3 region: CSGRGHSGNTIYF. The DNA for the CDR3 is TGCAGCGGGCGGGGCCACTCTGGAAACACCATATATTTT. The variable domain in full, with the rest retrieved from reference TRBV29-1 and TRBJ1-3, is SAVISQKPSRDICQRGTSLTIQCQVDSQVTMMFWYRQQPGQSLTLIATANQGSEATYESGFVIDKFPISRPNLTFSTLTVSNMSPEDSSIYLCSGRGHSGNTIYFGEGSWLTVV.

This clone was observed a few times. The chain couples TRBV19 to TRBJ2-6; 8 positions match TRBD1. CDR3 length: 18 amino acids. Germline V lookup: CDR1 LNHDA, CDR2 SQIVND (reference sequence). V lost 5 bases, J lost 0 bases, and 9 bases stayed unmatched. CDR3 DNA: TGTGCCAGTAGTCCCCAAACAACAGGGGGCTCTGGGGCCAACGTCCTGACTTTC. Its protein is CASSPQTTGGSGANVLTF.

A note on this clone: At one end the junction does not follow the germline gene, possibly because of a read error. V gene TRBV7-7 combines with J gene TRBJ2-3; D gene uncertain. This CDR3 region has 14 residues. Germline CDR1 is SSHAT and CDR2 is FNYEAQ (reference sequence). In DNA, the CDR3 is TGTGCTAGCAGCTTAGGTACAGGCACAGATACGCAGTATTTT. It specifies CASSLGTGTDTQYF. The full variable domain, rest sourced from reference TRBV7-7 and TRBJ2-3, is GAGVSQSPRYKVTKRGQDVTLRCDPISSHATLYWYQQALGQGPEFLTYFNYEAQPDKSGLPSDRFSAERPEGSISTLTIQRTEQRDSAMYRCASSLGTGTDTQYFGPGTRLTVL.

This rearrangement joins TRBV20-1 to TRBJ2-2; 12 bases align to TRBD2. Germline V lookup: CDR1 DFQATT, CDR2 SNEGSKA (reference sequence). There are 15 residues in the CDR3. Trimming at V came to 3 bases and at J to 6 bases, leaving 5 bases not matched to a gene. This CDR3 is CSASRLAGGAGELFF. The CDR3 DNA sequence: TGCAGTGCTAGTCGGCTAGCGGGGGGGGCCGGGGAGCTGTTTTTT.

The V gene is TRBV7-2, the J gene TRBJ2-2; the D gene is possibly TRBD2 (6 bases). Germline V lookup: CDR1 SGHTA, CDR2 FQGNSA. This CDR3 has 17 residues. The germline V and J ends were trimmed by 1 base and 0 bases, with 12 bases remaining between them. CDR3 amino acids: CASSLGWRVSNTGELFF. The CDR3 coding sequence is TGTGCCAGCAGCTTAGGATGGAGGGTATCGAACACCGGGGAGCTGTTTTTT. The complete variable domain, with remaining parts taken from reference TRBV7-2 and TRBJ2-2, reads GAGVSQSPSNKVTEKGKDVELRCDPISGHTALYWYRQSLGQGLEFLIYFQGNSAPDKSGLPSDRFSAERTGGSVSTLTIQRTQQEDSAVYLCASSLGWRVSNTGELFFGEGSRLTVL.

The chain joins TRBV14 to TRBJ2-7; TRBD2 matches 13 bases. CDR1 is SGHDN and CDR2 is FVKESK in the germline V gene. The V gene end was trimmed by 4 bases and the J gene end by 4 bases; junction bases not matched to a gene: 4. The CDR3 contains 15 residues. The CDR3 region is CASSPELAGGYEQYF. The CDR3 DNA follows: TGTGCCAGCAGCCCCGAACTAGCGGGGGGGTACGAGCAGTACTTC.

The V gene is TRBV3-1 (or the pseudogene TRBV3-2), the J gene TRBJ2-7, with a tentative D call TRBD2 (6 bases). Per the germline V gene, CDR1 is LGHDT and CDR2 is YNNKEL (reference sequence). V was pared by 3 bases and J by 6 bases, with 9 bases between. The CDR3 runs to 12 residues. The CDR3 nucleotides read TGTGCCAGCAGCCACGGGGGTGGCGAGCAGTACTTC. The encoded protein is CASSHGGGEQYF.

V and J are TRBV6-5 and TRBJ1-1, with TRBD1 matching 8 bases. The germline V gene has CDR1 MNHEY and CDR2 SVGAGI. V was clipped by 6 bases and J by 5 bases; unmatched bases: 5. This CDR3 contains 13 residues. The CDR3 DNA sequence: TGTGCCAGCAGACAACAGGGGGGGACTGAAGCTTTCTTT. Protein: CASRQQGGTEAFF.